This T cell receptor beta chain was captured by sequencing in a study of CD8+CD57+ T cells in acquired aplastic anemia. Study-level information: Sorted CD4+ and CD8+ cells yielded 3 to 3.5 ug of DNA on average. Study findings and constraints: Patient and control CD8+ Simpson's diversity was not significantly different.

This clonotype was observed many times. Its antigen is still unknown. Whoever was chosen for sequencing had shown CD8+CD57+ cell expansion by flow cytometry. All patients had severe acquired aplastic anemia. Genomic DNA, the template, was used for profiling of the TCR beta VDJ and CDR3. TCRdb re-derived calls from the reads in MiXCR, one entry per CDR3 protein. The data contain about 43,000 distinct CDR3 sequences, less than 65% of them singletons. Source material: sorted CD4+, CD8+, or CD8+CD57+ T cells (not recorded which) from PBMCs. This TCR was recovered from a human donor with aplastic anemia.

As DNA, the CDR3 is TGCAGTGCTAGCCCGCTGGACAGGGCGAGCTCCTACGAGCAGTACTTC. It translates to CSASPLDRASSYEQYF. The chain joins TRBV20-1 to TRBJ2-7; 8 positions match TRBD1. The V segment lost 3 bases and the J segment 0 bases; nucleotides outside the gene matches: 10. Germline CDR1 reads DFQATT; CDR2 reads SNEGSKA (reference sequence). This CDR3 is built from 16 residues.